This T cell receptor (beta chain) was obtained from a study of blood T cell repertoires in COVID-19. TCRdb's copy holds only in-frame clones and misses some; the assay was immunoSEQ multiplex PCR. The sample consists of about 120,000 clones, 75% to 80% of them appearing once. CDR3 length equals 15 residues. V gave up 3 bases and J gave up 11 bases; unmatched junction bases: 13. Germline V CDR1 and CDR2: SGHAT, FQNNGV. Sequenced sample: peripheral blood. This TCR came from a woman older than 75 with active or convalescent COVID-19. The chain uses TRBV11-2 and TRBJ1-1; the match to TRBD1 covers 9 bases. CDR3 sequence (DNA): TGTGCCAGCAGCTTTGGGACAGGGTATTCGGTGTGGGCTTTCTTT. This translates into CASSFGTGYSVWAFF.